The 10 T cell receptor beta chains below all came from one sample that was sequenced in a study of radiation and T cells in renal cell carcinoma. The method was immunoSEQ multiplex PCR; TCRdb's version includes in-frame clones alone and lacks a portion of them. The sample records some 120,000 clones, 75% to 90% being singletons. Time point denoted: blood 2 weeks post-SBRT. Sample treatment: 15 Gy SBRT to primary tumor, nephrectomy 4 weeks later. The sequencing here drew on blood, taken from a patient whose treatment included radiotherapy and nephrectomy. All receptors come from a woman aged 60 to 75 with renal cell carcinoma.

The CDR3 is CASSFDAVGRENTEAFF. The DNA of the CDR3 is TGTGCCAGCAGTTTCGACGCTGTCGGCAGGGAGAACACTGAAGCTTTCTTT. V is TRBV28 and J is TRBJ1-1; tentatively, D is TRBD1 (5 bases). V was trimmed by 3 bases and J by 1 base, leaving 18 bases between them. Germline V gene lookup returns CDR1 MDHEN and CDR2 SYDVKM. This CDR3 spans 17 amino acids.

This clone was counted a single time. This rearrangement joins TRBV18 to TRBJ1-2, with D unclear. The length of the CDR3 is 11 residues. Germline V gives CDR1 KGHSH, CDR2 LQKENI. V was cut by 2 bases and J by 7 bases, with 5 bases left in between. The CDR3 sequence: CASSPGSGYTF. The DNA for the CDR3 is TGTGCCAGCTCACCAGGGTCTGGCTACACCTTC. The complete variable domain, with remaining parts taken from reference TRBV18 and TRBJ1-2, reads NAGVMQNPRHLVRRRGQEARLRCSPMKGHSHVYWYRQLPEEGLKFMVYLQKENIIDESGMPKERFSAEFPKEGPSILRIQQVVRGDSAAYFCASSPGSGYTFGSGTRLTVV.

The gene calls are TRBV29-1 and TRBJ2-1; 7 nucleotides line up with TRBD1. Losses at the gene ends were 6 bases for V and 10 bases for J; bases not matched to a gene: 15. This CDR3 is 14 amino acids long. Per germline, CDR1 SQVTM and CDR2 ANQGSEA. The CDR3 sequence: CSVIGTVALLEQFF. The CDR3 DNA reads TGCAGCGTGATCGGGACAGTCGCTCTGTTGGAGCAGTTCTTC.

This clone was found once. The chain employs TRBV6-6 and TRBJ1-2; D is unresolved. The V gene's germline CDR1 is MNHNY and CDR2 SVGAGI (reference sequence). This CDR3 contains 13 residues. V lost 6 bases and J 2 bases, leaving 10 bases between the germline ends. The CDR3 spells CASRPDGNYGYTF. For the CDR3, the DNA is TGTGCCAGCAGACCCGACGGGAACTATGGCTACACCTTC.

This clone appeared a single time. The V call is TRBV29-1, the J call TRBJ1-1, with unresolved D. The germline V gene has CDR1 SQVTM and CDR2 ANQGSEA. V dropped 0 bases and J dropped 6 bases, with 5 bases sitting between them. The length of the CDR3 is 11 residues. Here the CDR3 reads CSVEDRAEAFF. CDR3 in DNA: TGCAGCGTTGAAGATCGGGCTGAAGCTTTCTTT.

The rearrangement joins TRBV18 to TRBJ2-2, with 10 bases matching TRBD2. CDR3 length: 16 residues. The germline gives CDR1 KGHSH, CDR2 LQKENI. V shed 1 base and J 6 bases; nucleotides not matched to a gene: 5. The CDR3 DNA sequence: TGTGCCAGCTCACCACGGCAGCGGGAGGGACCCGGGGAGCTGTTTTTT. Translating it yields CASSPRQREGPGELFF.

In the case of this clone: This specimen includes other DNA sequences encoding the same CDR3. The rearrangement joins TRBV6-5 to TRBJ1-2; 7 positions match TRBD1. From germline, CDR1 is MNHEY and CDR2 SVGAGI. The CDR3 contains 14 residues. The ends lost 2 bases at V and 4 bases at J; junction bases unmatched: 4. The CDR3 loop is CASSYSQGGYGYTF. CDR3 in DNA: TGTGCCAGCAGTTACAGTCAGGGGGGCTATGGCTACACCTTC.

This clone showed up just once. This chain joins TRBV7-9 and TRBJ1-2; TRBD1 aligns across 8 bases. Germline V gives CDR1 SEHNR, CDR2 FQNEAQ (reference sequence). The CDR3 extends over 15 amino acids. Unmatched junction bases numbered 4, after V lost 2 bases and J lost 2 bases. CDR3 coding DNA: TGTGCCAGCAGCTTACCGGGACAGGCGAACTATGGCTACACCTTC. Its protein is CASSLPGQANYGYTF.

The chain joins TRBV5-3 to TRBJ2-2, with 10 nucleotides matching TRBD1. TRBV5-3 is labeled an ORF, and its function is uncertain. Unmatched junction bases numbered 12, after V lost 4 bases and J lost 6 bases. This CDR3 is 17 amino acids long. CDR3 nucleotide sequence: TGTGCCAGAAGCATTATGGACAGGGGGGAAGTCTCCGGGGAGCTGTTTTTT. It translates to CARSIMDRGEVSGELFF.

The chain links TRBV7-9 to TRBJ1-2; no firm D call. The germline V gene has CDR1 SEHNR and CDR2 FQNEAQ (reference sequence). Trimming took off 1 base at V and 7 bases at J, with 7 bases between the two ends. The CDR3 is 12 amino acids. CDR3 residues: CASSLGTPGYTF. For the CDR3, the DNA is TGTGCCAGCAGCTTAGGGACCCCTGGCTACACCTTC.